These 21 T cell receptor beta chains share one sample of origin, sequenced in a study of blood T cell repertoires in COVID-19. The method was immunoSEQ multiplex PCR; TCRdb's version includes in-frame clones alone and lacks a portion of them. The sample records roughly 280,000 clones, about nine tenths being singletons. Sequencing was performed on PBMCs or T cells enriched from blood (not recorded which). These receptors all stem from a woman aged 55-75 years who had recovered from COVID-19.

The J gene is TRBJ2-7, the V gene TRBV28; D not resolved. V lost 5 bases and J 2 bases, leaving 7 bases between the germline ends. Germline CDR1 reads MDHEN; CDR2 reads SYDVKM. The CDR3 is 12 residues long. CDR3 coding DNA: TGTGCCAGCAGTCTCCTAGCCTACGAGCAGTACTTC. This codes for CASSLLAYEQYF.

Only a few counts were recorded for this clone. V and J are TRBV11-2 and TRBJ2-7; D is unresolved. The germline gives CDR1 SGHAT, CDR2 FQNNGV. V lost 1 base and J lost 8, with 15 bases in between. The CDR3 is 14 amino acids. This CDR3 is CASSLGHLSRKQYF. CDR3 nucleotide sequence: TGTGCCAGCAGCTTAGGGCACCTGTCTAGGAAGCAGTACTTC.

CDR3 DNA: TGTGCCAGTAGTATTGCGATTTCGAGACTAGGGTACTACAATGAGCAGTTCTTC. It codes for CASSIAISRLGYYNEQFF. The chain is built from TRBV19 and TRBJ2-1; a weak D match, TRBD2 (6 bases). Germline V lookup: CDR1 LNHDA, CDR2 SQIVND (reference sequence). CDR3 length: 18 amino acids. The ends were cut back, 3 bases at V and 3 bases at J, with 21 bases in the middle. The whole variable domain, filled in from reference TRBV19 and TRBJ2-1, reads DGGITQSPKYLFRKEGQNVTLSCEQNLNHDAMYWYRQDPGQGLRLIYYSQIVNDFQKGDIAEGYSVSREKKESFPLTVTSAQKNPTAFYLCASSIAISRLGYYNEQFFGPGTRLTVL.

J is TRBJ2-2 and V is TRBV10-3; D is possibly TRBD1 (6 bases). With 6 bases removed from V and 3 bases from J, the gap between germline ends came to 17 bases. This CDR3 is 16 amino acids long. CDR1 is ENHRY, CDR2 SYGVKD, per germline. This chain's CDR3 is CAISRGGVRDTGELFF. The CDR3 DNA reads as TGTGCCATCAGCCGAGGGGGAGTTAGGGACACCGGGGAGCTGTTTTTT.

This clone appeared a single time. The CDR3, as DNA: TGTGCCAGTAGCGTACTGGTAAGCACAGATACGCAGTATTTT. Translating gives CASSVLVSTDTQYF. The genes are TRBV19 and TRBJ2-3; D uncertain. This CDR3 spans 14 amino acids. Trimming cost V 6 bases and J 0 bases, with 10 bases left between them. The germline gives CDR1 LNHDA, CDR2 SQIVND (reference sequence). The full variable domain, completed using reference TRBV19 and TRBJ2-3, is DGGITQSPKYLFRKEGQNVTLSCEQNLNHDAMYWYRQDPGQGLRLIYYSQIVNDFQKGDIAEGYSVSREKKESFPLTVTSAQKNPTAFYLCASSVLVSTDTQYFGPGTRLTVL.

This clone has more than one count but fewer than ten. The chain is built from TRBV18 and TRBJ1-4, with D perhaps TRBD1 (6 bases). V gave up 2 bases and J gave up 7 bases, with 20 bases separating them. The CDR3 consists of 17 residues. The V gene's germline CDR1 is KGHSH and CDR2 LQKENI. Written as DNA, the CDR3 is TGTGCCAGCTCACCAAAAGAGTTCGGGGGGCGAACTGAAAAACTGTTTTTT. It translates to CASSPKEFGGRTEKLFF.

The chain joins TRBV11-3 to TRBJ1-1, with D possibly being TRBD1 (6 bases). Germline CDR1 SGHNT, CDR2 YENEEA. The CDR3 sequence is 17 residues long. Trimming stripped 3 bases from V and 3 bases from J, with 20 bases between. The CDR3 loop is CASSLGQGSSLDTEAFF. The CDR3 nucleotides read TGTGCCAGCAGCTTGGGGCAGGGGTCTTCGCTGGACACTGAAGCTTTCTTT.

The V gene is TRBV2, the J gene TRBJ2-3; TRBD1 agrees at 9 bases. Germline CDR1 and CDR2: SNHLY and FYNNEI. The CDR3 has 15 amino acids. V dropped 5 bases and J dropped 0; count of bases not matched to a gene: 3. CDR3 residues: CASSRDRVSTDTQYF. The CDR3, as DNA: TGTGCCAGCAGTCGGGACAGGGTTAGCACAGATACGCAGTATTTT.

This chain uses TRBV28 with TRBJ2-3; 8 nucleotides agree with TRBD2. The CDR3 covers 17 residues. After removal of 2 bases from V and 6 bases from J, the junction contained 13 bases not matched to a gene. Germline-derived CDR1 and CDR2 are MDHEN and SYDVKM. The CDR3 is CASSLRRDSGTQDTQYF. CDR3 in DNA: TGTGCCAGCAGTTTACGCAGGGATAGCGGGACGCAGGATACGCAGTATTTT.

The chain couples TRBV7-9 to TRBJ2-6, with D possibly TRBD1 on 6 matching bases. Germline V gene sequence: CDR1 SEHNR, CDR2 FQNEAQ (reference sequence). This CDR3 is 14 amino acids long. V was clipped by 4 bases and J by 2 bases, with 6 bases between them. The CDR3 nucleotides read TGTGCCAGCAGCTCAGGGGCTGGGGCCAACGTCCTGACTTTC. It translates to CASSSGAGANVLTF.

This chain uses TRBV28 with TRBJ2-7; 10 nucleotides match TRBD2. Germline V gene data show CDR1 as MDHEN and CDR2 as SYDVKM. The CDR3 has 16 amino acids. Trimming cost V 5 bases and J 4 bases; bases outside gene matches: 11. The DNA for the CDR3 is TGTGCCAGCAGTCAGCTGAGCGGGGGGGCCGGGTACGAGCAGTACTTC. Translating it yields CASSQLSGGAGYEQYF.

This chain joins TRBV5-1 and TRBJ1-2; 7 bases agree with TRBD1. J was trimmed by 7 bases and V by 4 bases; bases with no gene match: 4. Germline V gives CDR1 SGHRS, CDR2 YFSETQ. The CDR3 has 12 amino acids. CDR3 DNA: TGCGCCAGCAGCGGGACAGCTCTTGGCTACACCTTC. Translating gives CASSGTALGYTF.

The chain joins TRBV28 to TRBJ1-2, with 9 bases matching TRBD1. The CDR3 contains 13 residues. The J segment lost 6 bases and the V segment lost 6 bases, leaving 5 bases of the junction unmatched. Germline assignment: CDR1 MDHEN and CDR2 SYDVKM. CDR3 residues: CASRGTGWDGYTF. CDR3 DNA: TGTGCCAGCAGGGGGACAGGGTGGGATGGCTACACCTTC.

This sequence joins TRBV7-8 and TRBJ1-4, with 7 bases matching TRBD1. Germline CDR1 SGHVS, CDR2 FQNEAQ. This CDR3 comprises 16 residues. V was pared by 5 bases and J by 1 base, with 7 bases of the junction left unmatched. The chain's CDR3 is CASSHRAGGTNEKLFF. The CDR3 bases are TGTGCCAGCAGCCATCGCGCAGGGGGAACTAATGAAAAACTGTTTTTT.

The genes are TRBV14 and TRBJ1-2; 8 bases are shared with TRBD1. V gave up 1 base and J gave up 6 bases; unmatched junction bases: 4. The CDR3 length is 14 residues. From germline, CDR1 is SGHDN and CDR2 FVKESK. CDR3 nucleotide sequence: TGTGCCAGCAGCCAAGGGGACAGGATCCATGGCTACACCTTC. It is translated as CASSQGDRIHGYTF.

J is TRBJ2-5 and V is TRBV7-9, with unresolved D. This CDR3 contains 14 residues. The germline V gene has CDR1 SEHNR and CDR2 FQNEAQ (reference sequence). Trimming shortened V by 5 bases and J by 0 bases, and 10 bases separated the two germline ends. CDR3 amino acids: CASSPEAYQETQYF. In DNA form, the CDR3 reads TGTGCCAGCAGCCCCGAGGCGTACCAAGAGACCCAGTACTTC.

The chain couples TRBV28 to TRBJ2-1; 8 bases match TRBD2. The CDR3 runs to 14 residues. The V segment lost 4 bases and the J segment 8 bases; nucleotides outside the gene matches: 7. Germline loops: CDR1 MDHEN, CDR2 SYDVKM. The CDR3 DNA follows: TGTGCCAGCAGTTCCGGCGGGAGGAGGGATGAGCAGTTCTTC. Translating it yields CASSSGGRRDEQFF.

The chain has TRBV28 and TRBJ1-2; 8 bases are a match to TRBD1. This CDR3 is 14 amino acids long. In germline, CDR1 is MDHEN, CDR2 SYDVKM. Trimming took 5 bases from V and 0 from J; bases not matched to a gene: 2. CDR3 amino acids: CASSAGGPNYGYTF. The CDR3 bases are TGTGCCAGCAGTGCAGGGGGCCCTAACTATGGCTACACCTTC.

The DNA for the CDR3 is TGTGCCAGCAGCCAAGGGCCGTTAAGCGGCCAGCCCCAGCATTTT. Its translation: CASSQGPLSGQPQHF. The J gene is TRBJ1-5, the V gene TRBV3-1 (or the pseudogene TRBV3-2); D uncertain. The CDR3 sequence is 15 residues long. V lost 1 base and J lost 7, with 14 bases in between. Germline CDR1 LGHDT, CDR2 YNNKEL (reference sequence).

In DNA form, the CDR3 reads TGTGCCAGCAGCGTCCGACACGGGGAGCTGTTTTTT. Translation: CASSVRHGELFF. The chain combines TRBV11-1 with TRBJ2-2, with unresolved D. The V gene lost 5 bases and the J gene lost 7 bases, with 8 bases spanning the gap. This CDR3 contains 12 residues. Germline assignment: CDR1 SGHAT and CDR2 FQDESV (reference sequence).

V and J are TRBV3-1 (or the pseudogene TRBV3-2) and TRBJ2-1; 8 bases agree with TRBD2. Trimming removed 3 bases from V and 7 bases from J; junction bases left unmatched: 11. This CDR3 contains 16 residues. Looked up from germline, CDR1 is LGHDT and CDR2 is YNNKEL (reference sequence). CDR3 nucleotide sequence: TGTGCCAGCAGCCAGGAATTTCCGGGACTAGAGAATGAGCAGTTCTTC. Its translation: CASSQEFPGLENEQFF.